This is a list of T cell receptor beta chains from one sample in a study of T cell responses to AZD1222 COVID-19 vaccine. The assay was immunoSEQ multiplex PCR, and TCRdb's table has in-frame clones only and misses some. The sample contains some 100,000 clones, approximately 86% of which appear only once. The sequencing used peripheral blood, collected 28 days after the second AZD1222 dose. The receptors originated from an adult who received the AZD1222 COVID-19 vaccine. The CDR3 runs from the conserved cysteine through the conserved F or W. D genes are given only for firm matches. The size of a clone is reported for some rows only, either as once, few or many, or as a class for expanded clones.

clone size: .; V gene: TRBV3-1/TRBV3-2; J gene: TRBJ1-5; D gene: .; CDR3 DNA: TGTGCCAGCAGCCAAGATCTAACAGCTAATCAGCCCCAGCATTTT; CDR3 protein: CASSQDLTANQPQHF
clone size: .; V gene: TRBV5-4; J gene: TRBJ1-5; D gene: .; CDR3 DNA: TGTGCCAGCAGCTTCGGAGGGGGGTATAGCAATCAGCCCCAGCATTTT; CDR3 protein: CASSFGGGYSNQPQHF
clone size: few; V gene: TRBV27; J gene: TRBJ1-2; D gene: .; CDR3 DNA: TGTGCCAGCAGTTTATCGGTATTCGACTATGGCTACACCTTC; CDR3 protein: CASSLSVFDYGYTF
clone size: .; V gene: TRBV27; J gene: TRBJ2-1; D gene: .; CDR3 DNA: TGTGCCAGCAGTTCCTACACAGTTATCAATGAGCAGTTCTTC; CDR3 protein: CASSSYTVINEQFF
clone size: .; V gene: TRBV5-4; J gene: TRBJ1-2; D gene: .; CDR3 DNA: TGTGCCAGCAGCTTTCGGGCAACCGGGCGGTATGGCTACACCTTC; CDR3 protein: CASSFRATGRYGYTF
clone size: .; V gene: TRBV28; J gene: TRBJ2-7; D gene: .; CDR3 DNA: TGTGCCAGCTCGACTTTGTACGAGCAGTACTTC; CDR3 protein: CASSTLYEQYF
clone size: few; V gene: TRBV11-2; J gene: TRBJ1-6; D gene: .; CDR3 DNA: TGTGCCAGCAGCTTCCCACGGGGGAACGGATATAATTCACCCCTCCACTTT; CDR3 protein: CASSFPRGNGYNSPLHF
clone size: .; V gene: TRBV6-5; J gene: TRBJ1-1; D gene: TRBD1; CDR3 DNA: TGTGCCAGCAGTTACGTCGCAACAGGGGCGAAAACTGAAGCTTTCTTT; CDR3 protein: CASSYVATGAKTEAFF
clone size: .; V gene: TRBV2; J gene: TRBJ1-3; D gene: .; CDR3 DNA: TGTGCCAGCAGCGGGGACGGAGGCTCTGGAAACACCATATATTTT; CDR3 protein: CASSGDGGSGNTIYF
clone size: .; V gene: TRBV11-2; J gene: TRBJ1-1; D gene: .; CDR3 DNA: TGTGCCAGCAGCGAAATTACAGGGACCACTGAAGCTTTCTTT; CDR3 protein: CASSEITGTTEAFF
clone size: .; V gene: TRBV5-1; J gene: TRBJ2-1; D gene: .; CDR3 DNA: TGCGCCAGCAGCTTGCCAGGGTCAGACTTCGATGAGCAGTTCTTC; CDR3 protein: CASSLPGSDFDEQFF
clone size: .; V gene: TRBV18; J gene: TRBJ1-4; D gene: .; CDR3 DNA: TGTGCCAGCTCACCAGCAAGGGTAAATGAAAAACTGTTTTTT; CDR3 protein: CASSPARVNEKLFF
clone size: .; V gene: TRBV19; J gene: TRBJ1-1; D gene: .; CDR3 DNA: TGTGCCAGTACTGAACAGGGAAGTAACACTGAAGCTTTCTTT; CDR3 protein: CASTEQGSNTEAFF
clone size: .; V gene: TRBV28; J gene: TRBJ2-5; D gene: .; CDR3 DNA: TGTGCCAGCAGTATTTTGCGGGCGAAAATAAAAGAGACCCAGTACTTC; CDR3 protein: CASSILRAKIKETQYF